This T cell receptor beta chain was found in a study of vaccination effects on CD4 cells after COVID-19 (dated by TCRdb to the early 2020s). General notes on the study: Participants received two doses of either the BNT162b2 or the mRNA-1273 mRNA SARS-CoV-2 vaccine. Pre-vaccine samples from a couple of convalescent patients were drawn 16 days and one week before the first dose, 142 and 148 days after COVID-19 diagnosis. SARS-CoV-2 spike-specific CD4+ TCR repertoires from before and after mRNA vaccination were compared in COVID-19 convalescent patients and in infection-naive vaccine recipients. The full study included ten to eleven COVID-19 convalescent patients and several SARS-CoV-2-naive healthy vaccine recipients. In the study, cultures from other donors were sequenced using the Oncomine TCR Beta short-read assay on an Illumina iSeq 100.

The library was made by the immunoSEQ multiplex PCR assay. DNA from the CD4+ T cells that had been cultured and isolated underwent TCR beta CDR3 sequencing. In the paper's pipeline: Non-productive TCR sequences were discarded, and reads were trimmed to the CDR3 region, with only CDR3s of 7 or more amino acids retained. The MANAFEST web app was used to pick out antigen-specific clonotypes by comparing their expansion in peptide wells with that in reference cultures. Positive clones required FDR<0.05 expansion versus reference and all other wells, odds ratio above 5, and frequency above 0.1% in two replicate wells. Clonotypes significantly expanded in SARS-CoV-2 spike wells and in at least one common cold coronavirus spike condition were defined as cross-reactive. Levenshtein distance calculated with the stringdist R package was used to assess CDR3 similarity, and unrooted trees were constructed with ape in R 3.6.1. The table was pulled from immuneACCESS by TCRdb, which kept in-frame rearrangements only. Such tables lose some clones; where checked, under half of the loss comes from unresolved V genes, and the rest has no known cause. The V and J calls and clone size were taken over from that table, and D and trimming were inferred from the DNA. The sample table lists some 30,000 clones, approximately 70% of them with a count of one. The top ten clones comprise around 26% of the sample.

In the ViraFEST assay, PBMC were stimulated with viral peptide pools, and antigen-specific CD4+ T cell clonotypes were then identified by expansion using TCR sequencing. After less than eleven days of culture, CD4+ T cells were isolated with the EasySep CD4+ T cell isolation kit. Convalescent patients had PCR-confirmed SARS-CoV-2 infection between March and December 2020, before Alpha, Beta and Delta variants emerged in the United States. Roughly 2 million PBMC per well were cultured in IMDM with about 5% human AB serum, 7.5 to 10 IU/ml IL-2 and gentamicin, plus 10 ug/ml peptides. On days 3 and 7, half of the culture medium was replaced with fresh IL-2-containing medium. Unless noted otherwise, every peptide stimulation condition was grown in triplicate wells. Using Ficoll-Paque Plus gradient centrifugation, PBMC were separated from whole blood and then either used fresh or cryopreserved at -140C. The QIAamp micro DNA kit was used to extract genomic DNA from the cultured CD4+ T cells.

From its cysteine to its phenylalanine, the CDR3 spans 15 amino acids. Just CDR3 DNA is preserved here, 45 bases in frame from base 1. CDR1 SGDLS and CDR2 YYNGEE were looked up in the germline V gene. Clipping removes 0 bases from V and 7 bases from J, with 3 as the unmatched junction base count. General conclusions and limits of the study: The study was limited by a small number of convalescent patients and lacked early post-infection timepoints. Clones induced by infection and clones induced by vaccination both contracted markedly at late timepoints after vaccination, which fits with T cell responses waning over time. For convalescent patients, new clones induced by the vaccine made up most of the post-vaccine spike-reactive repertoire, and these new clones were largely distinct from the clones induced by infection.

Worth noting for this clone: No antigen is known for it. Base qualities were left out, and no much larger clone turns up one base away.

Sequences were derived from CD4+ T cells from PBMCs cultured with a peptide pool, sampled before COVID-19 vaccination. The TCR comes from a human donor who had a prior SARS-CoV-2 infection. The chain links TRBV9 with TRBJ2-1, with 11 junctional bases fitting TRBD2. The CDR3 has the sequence CASSVDTSGRNEQFF. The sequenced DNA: TGTGCCAGCAGCGTAGACACTAGCGGGAGAAATGAGCAGTTCTTC.